One T cell receptor (beta chain) is described in this entry. Assay used: immunoSEQ multiplex PCR; TCRdb lists only in-frame clones, some missing. The sample lists some 460,000 clones, around 88% occurring once. The data derive from a study of blood T cell repertoires in COVID-19. The wider study: Nucleic acid was either cDNA or gDNA, and it came from T cells, B-cell-depleted T cells, or PBMCs.

Trimming took off 4 bases at V and 0 bases at J, with 11 bases between the two ends. CDR3 size: 15 residues. Germline lookup yields CDR1 KGHSH and CDR2 LQKENI. This sequence originates from a woman aged 30 to 39 with acute or convalescent COVID-19. The chain couples TRBV18 to TRBJ2-3, with D uncertain. The sequencing input was peripheral blood. The CDR3 reads CASSLLQRSTDTQYF. The CDR3 bases are TGTGCCAGCTCACTTCTTCAGCGAAGCACAGATACGCAGTATTTT.